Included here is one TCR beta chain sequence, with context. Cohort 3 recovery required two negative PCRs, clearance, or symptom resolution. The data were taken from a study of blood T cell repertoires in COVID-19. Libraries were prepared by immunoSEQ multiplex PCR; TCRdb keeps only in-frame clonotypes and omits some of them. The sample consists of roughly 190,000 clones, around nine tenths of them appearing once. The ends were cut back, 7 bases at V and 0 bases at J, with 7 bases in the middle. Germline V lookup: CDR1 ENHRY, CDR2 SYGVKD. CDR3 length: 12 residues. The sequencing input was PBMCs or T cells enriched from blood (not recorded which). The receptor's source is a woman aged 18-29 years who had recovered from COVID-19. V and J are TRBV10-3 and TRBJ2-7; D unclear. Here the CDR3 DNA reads TGTGCCATCACAGCGAGCTCCTACGAGCAGTACTTC. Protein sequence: CAITASSYEQYF.